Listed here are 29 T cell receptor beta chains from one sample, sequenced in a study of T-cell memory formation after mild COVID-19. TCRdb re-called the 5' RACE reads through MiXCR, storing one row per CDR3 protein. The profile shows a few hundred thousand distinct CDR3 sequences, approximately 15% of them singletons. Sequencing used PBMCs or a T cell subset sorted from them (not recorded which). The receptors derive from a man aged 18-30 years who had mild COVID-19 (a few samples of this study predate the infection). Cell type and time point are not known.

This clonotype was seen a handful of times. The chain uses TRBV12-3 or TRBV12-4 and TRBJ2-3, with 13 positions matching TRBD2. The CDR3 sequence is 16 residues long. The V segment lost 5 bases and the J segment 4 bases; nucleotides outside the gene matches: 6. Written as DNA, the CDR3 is TGTGCCAGCAGTCCCTGGACTAGCGGGGGTGCAGATACGCAGTATTTT. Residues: CASSPWTSGGADTQYF.

CDR3 in amino acids: CASSLVGRSNSPLHF. In DNA form, the CDR3 reads TGTGCCAGCAGCTTGGTCGGCAGGAGCAATTCACCCCTCCACTTT. The chain links TRBV5-6 to TRBJ1-6; D is ambiguous. In germline, CDR1 is SGHDT, CDR2 YYEEEE. This CDR3 contains 15 residues. V dropped 0 bases and J dropped 7 bases, with 11 bases sitting between them.

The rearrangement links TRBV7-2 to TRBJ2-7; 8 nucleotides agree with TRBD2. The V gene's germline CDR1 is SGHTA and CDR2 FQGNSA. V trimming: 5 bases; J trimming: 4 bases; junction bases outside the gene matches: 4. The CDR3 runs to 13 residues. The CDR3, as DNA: TGTGCCAGCAGCCTTAGCGGGGTTTACGAGCAGTACTTC. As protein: CASSLSGVYEQYF. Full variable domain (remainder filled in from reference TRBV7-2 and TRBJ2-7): GAGVSQSPSNKVTEKGKDVELRCDPISGHTALYWYRQSLGQGLEFLIYFQGNSAPDKSGLPSDRFSAERTGGSVSTLTIQRTQQEDSAVYLCASSLSGVYEQYFGPGTRLTVT.

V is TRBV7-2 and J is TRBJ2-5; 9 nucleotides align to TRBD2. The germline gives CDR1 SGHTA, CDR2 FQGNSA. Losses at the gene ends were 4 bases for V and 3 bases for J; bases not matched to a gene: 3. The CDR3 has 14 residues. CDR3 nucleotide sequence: TGTGCCAGCAGCTCCATAGCGGGGGAAGAGACCCAGTACTTC. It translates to CASSSIAGEETQYF.

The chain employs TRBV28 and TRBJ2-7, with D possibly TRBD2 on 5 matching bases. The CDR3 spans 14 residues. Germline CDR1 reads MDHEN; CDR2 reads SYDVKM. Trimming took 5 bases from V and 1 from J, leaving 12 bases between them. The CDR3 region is CASSAPTGSYEQYV. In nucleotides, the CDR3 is TGTGCCAGCAGTGCCCCGACGGGGTCCTACGAGCAGTACGTC.

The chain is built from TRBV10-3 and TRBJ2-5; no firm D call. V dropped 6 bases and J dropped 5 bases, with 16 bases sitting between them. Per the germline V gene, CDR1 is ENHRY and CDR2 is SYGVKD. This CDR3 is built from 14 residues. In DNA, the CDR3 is TGTGCCATCAGCGATGCAGGCGCACCCGAGACCCAGTACTTC. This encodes CAISDAGAPETQYF.

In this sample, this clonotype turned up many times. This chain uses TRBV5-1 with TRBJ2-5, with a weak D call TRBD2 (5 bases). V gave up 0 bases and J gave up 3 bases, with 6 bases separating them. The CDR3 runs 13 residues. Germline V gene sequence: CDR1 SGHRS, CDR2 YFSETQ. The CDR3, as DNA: TGCGCCAGCAGCTTGGGGAGGAAAGAGACCCAGTACTTC. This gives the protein CASSLGRKETQYF.

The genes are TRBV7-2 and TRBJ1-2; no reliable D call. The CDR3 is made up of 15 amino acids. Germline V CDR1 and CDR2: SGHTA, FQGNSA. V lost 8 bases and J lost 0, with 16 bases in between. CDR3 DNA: TGTGCCAGCGTTCCATTTGGAGATTCTAACTATGGCTACACCTTC. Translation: CASVPFGDSNYGYTF.

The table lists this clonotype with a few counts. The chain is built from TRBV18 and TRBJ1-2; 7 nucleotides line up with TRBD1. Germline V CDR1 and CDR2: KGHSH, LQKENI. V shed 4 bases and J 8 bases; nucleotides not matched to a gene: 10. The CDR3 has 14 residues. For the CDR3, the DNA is TGTGCCAGCTCACTACCGGGACAGCAAGAAGGCTACACCTTC. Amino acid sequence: CASSLPGQQEGYTF.

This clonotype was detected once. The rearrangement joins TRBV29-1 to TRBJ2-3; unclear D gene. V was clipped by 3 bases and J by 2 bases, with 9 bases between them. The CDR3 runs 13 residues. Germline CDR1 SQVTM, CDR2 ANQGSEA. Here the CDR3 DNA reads TGCAGCGTTGATAATCGGTACACAGATACGCAGTATTTT. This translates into CSVDNRYTDTQYF.

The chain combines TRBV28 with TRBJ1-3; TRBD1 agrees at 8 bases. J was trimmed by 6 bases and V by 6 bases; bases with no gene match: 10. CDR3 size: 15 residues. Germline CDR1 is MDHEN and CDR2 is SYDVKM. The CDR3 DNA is TGTGCCAGCAGCATATCAGGGGACAGGCAAAACACCATATATTTT. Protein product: CASSISGDRQNTIYF.

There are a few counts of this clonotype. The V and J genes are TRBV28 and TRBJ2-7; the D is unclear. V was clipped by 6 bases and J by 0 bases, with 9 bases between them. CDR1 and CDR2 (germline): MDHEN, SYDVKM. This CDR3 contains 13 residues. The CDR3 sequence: CASRRQSSYEQYV. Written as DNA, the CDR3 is TGTGCCAGCAGGCGACAAAGCTCCTACGAGCAGTACGTC.

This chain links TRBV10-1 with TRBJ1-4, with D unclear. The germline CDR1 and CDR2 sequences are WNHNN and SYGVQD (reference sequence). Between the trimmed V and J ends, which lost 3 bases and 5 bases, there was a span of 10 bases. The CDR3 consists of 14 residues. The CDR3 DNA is TGCGCCAGCAGTGAATCGAGCTCGAATGAAAAACTGTTTTTT. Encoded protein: CASSESSSNEKLFF.

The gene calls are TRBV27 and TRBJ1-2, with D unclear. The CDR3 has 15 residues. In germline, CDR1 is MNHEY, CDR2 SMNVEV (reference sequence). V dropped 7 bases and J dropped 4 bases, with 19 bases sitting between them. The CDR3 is CASTLRWGKSYGYTF. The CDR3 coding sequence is TGTGCCAGCACCCTGCGCTGGGGAAAAAGCTATGGCTACACCTTC.

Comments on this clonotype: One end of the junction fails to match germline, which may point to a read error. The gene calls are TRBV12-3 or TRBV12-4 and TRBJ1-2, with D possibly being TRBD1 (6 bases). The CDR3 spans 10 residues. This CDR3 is CASGRQDQIF. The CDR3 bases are TGTGCCAGCGGCCGACAGGACCAGATCTTC.

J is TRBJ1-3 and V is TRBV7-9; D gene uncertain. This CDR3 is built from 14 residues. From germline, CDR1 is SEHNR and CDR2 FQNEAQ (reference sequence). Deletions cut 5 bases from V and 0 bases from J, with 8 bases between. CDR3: CASSRDSSGNTIYF. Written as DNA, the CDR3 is TGTGCCAGCAGCCGAGACTCCTCTGGAAACACCATATATTTT.

The CDR3 region is CASSLQTGYYEQYF. The CDR3 nucleotides read TGTGCCAGCAGCCTCCAGACAGGGTATTACGAGCAGTACTTC. This chain joins TRBV7-8 and TRBJ2-7; 7 positions agree with TRBD1. The germline V gene has CDR1 SGHVS and CDR2 FQNEAQ. The V segment lost 5 bases and the J segment 4 bases; nucleotides outside the gene matches: 8. The CDR3 consists of 14 residues.

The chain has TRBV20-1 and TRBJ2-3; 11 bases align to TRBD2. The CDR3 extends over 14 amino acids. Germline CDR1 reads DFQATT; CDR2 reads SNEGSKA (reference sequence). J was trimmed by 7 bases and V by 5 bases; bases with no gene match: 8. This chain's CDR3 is CSAPASGGSNTQYF. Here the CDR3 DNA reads TGCAGTGCTCCCGCTAGCGGGGGGTCAAATACGCAGTATTTT.

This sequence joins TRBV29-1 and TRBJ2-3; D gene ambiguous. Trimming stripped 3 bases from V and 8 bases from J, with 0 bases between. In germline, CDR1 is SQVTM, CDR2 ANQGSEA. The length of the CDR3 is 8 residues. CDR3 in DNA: TGCAGCGTTGATACGCAGTATTTT. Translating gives CSVDTQYF.

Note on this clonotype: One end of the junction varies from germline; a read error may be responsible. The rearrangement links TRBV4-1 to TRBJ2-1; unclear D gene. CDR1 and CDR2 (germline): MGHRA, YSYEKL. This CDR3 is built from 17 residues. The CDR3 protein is CASSQGVKYSSYNEHFF. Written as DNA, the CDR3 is TGCGCCAGCAGCCAAGGAGTGAAGTACAGCTCCTACAATGAGCATTTCTTC.

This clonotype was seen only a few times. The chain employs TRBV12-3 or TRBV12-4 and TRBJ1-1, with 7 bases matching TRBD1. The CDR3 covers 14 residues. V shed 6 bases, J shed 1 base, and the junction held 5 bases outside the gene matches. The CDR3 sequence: CASRAGTENTEAFF. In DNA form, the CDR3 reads TGTGCCAGCAGAGCCGGGACAGAGAACACTGAAGCTTTCTTT.

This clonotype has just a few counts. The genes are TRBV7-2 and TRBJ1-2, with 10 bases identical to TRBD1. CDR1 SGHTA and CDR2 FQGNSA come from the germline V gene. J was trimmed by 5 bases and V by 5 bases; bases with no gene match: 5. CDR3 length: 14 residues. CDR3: CASSPAGQGYGYTF. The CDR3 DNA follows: TGTGCCAGCAGCCCCGCGGGACAGGGGTATGGCTACACCTTC.

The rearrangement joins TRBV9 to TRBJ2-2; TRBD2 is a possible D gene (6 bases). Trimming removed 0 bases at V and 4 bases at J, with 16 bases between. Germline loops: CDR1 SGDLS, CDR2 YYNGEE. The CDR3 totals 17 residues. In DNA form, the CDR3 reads TGTGCCAGCAGCGTAGAGGCAGGGAGGTTGGTCACCGGGGAGCTGTTTTTT. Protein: CASSVEAGRLVTGELFF.

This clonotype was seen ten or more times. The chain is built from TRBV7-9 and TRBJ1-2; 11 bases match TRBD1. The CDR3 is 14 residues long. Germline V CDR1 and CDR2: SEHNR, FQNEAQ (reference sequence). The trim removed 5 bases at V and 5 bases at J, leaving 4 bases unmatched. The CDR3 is CASSPDRGLYGYTF. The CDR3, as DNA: TGTGCCAGCAGCCCGGACAGGGGGCTATATGGCTACACCTTC.

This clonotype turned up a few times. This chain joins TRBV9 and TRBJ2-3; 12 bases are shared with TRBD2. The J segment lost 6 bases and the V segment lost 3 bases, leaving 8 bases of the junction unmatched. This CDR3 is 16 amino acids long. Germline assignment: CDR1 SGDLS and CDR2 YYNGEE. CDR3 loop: CASSALAGGLVDTQYF. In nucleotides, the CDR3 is TGTGCCAGCAGCGCGCTAGCGGGGGGGCTAGTGGATACGCAGTATTTT.

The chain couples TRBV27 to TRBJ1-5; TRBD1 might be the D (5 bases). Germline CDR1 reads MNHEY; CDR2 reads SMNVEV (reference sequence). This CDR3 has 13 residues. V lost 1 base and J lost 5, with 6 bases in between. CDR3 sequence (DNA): TGTGCCAGCAGTTTATGGGGGTATCAGCCCCAGCATTTT. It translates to CASSLWGYQPQHF.

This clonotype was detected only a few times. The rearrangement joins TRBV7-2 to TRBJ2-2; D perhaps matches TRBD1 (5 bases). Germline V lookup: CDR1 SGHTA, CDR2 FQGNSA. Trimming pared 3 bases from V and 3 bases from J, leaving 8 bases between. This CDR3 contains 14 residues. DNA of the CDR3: TGTGCCAGCAGCTTGGTAGGGGACACCGGGGAGCTGTTTTTT. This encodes CASSLVGDTGELFF. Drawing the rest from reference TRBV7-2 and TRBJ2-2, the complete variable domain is GAGVSQSPSNKVTEKGKDVELRCDPISGHTALYWYRQSLGQGLEFLIYFQGNSAPDKSGLPSDRFSAERTGGSVSTLTIQRTQQEDSAVYLCASSLVGDTGELFFGEGSRLTVL.

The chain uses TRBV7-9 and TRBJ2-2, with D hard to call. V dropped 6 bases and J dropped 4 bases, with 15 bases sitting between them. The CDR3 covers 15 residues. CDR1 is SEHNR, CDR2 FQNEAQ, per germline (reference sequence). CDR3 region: CASRPGAVITGELFF. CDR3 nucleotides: TGTGCCAGCAGACCGGGTGCAGTAATCACCGGGGAGCTGTTTTTT.

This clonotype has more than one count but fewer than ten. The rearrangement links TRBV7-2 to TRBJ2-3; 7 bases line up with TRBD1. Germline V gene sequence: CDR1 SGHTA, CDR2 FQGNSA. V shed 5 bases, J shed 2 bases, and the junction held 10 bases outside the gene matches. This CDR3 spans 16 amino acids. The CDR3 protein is CASSLRGTVTTDTQYF. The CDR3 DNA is TGTGCCAGCAGCCTTAGGGGGACAGTGACCACAGATACGCAGTATTTT.